This T cell receptor beta chain was recorded in a study of blood T cell repertoires in COVID-19 (dated by TCRdb to about 2020). About the full investigation: The collaborator samples originated in the United States, Italy and Spain and spanned the acute and convalescent phases of COVID-19. The prospective study material was composed of cDNA or gDNA derived from T cells, B-cell-depleted T cells, or PBMCs. Deeply sampled blood TCRbeta repertoires from subjects exposed to, actively infected with, or recovered from COVID-19 were included in the dataset. The repertoires were made available in a free public database intended to serve as a resource for research on the immune response to SARS-CoV-2. The samples were drawn from two sources: the first 160 participants of the ongoing ImmuneRACE study, and about 1,300 subjects contributed by 6 global collaborators. A de-identified subject ID, COVID-19 status, age in years and sex were almost always included in the sample metadata. HLA class I and class II types, where available, came from metadata supplied by the sample provider rather than from assay-based typing. What the research found in general, with its limitations: How much clinical and demographic metadata was included differed by source and by participant, and the metadata was provided uncurated.

Collaborating institutions collected whole blood in K2EDTA tubes following their own protocols. Collaborator samples were shipped for TCRbeta analysis as frozen whole blood, isolated PBMCs, or DNA extracted from either sample type. TCRbeta CDR3 regions were amplified from genomic DNA using the immunoSEQ Assay, a bias-controlled multiplex PCR. From the authors' description of their analysis: Nucleated cell counts per sample were estimated from amplification of reference gene primers within the assay. To quantify the absolute abundance of each unique TCRbeta CDR3 rearrangement, sequence reads were collapsed and filtered. For each sample, productive Simpson clonality was calculated as the square root of Simpson's diversity index over productive rearrangements. TCRdb provides this immuneACCESS table in a form limited to in-frame rearrangements. Some clones are lacking; in checked studies, under half of them reflect an unresolved V gene, and why the rest are absent is not known. From that table come the V and J calls and clone size; the DNA was used to work out D and trimming. The sample includes around 140,000 clones, with over 60% observed a single time. The biggest ten clones account for 1.5% to 2% of the sample.

The count of this clone is one. Its antigen is currently not known. No base quality values were provided; no much bigger clone lies one nucleotide off. From the germline V gene, CDR1 is SGHRS and CDR2 is YFSETQ. Unmatched junction bases come to 4, with V trimmed by 4 bases and J by 4 bases. There are 14 amino acids in the CDR3, from cysteine to phenylalanine inclusive. Only the CDR3 region is kept as DNA, spanning 42 bases read in frame from base 1. Sequenced: peripheral blood. The chain is encoded by TRBV5-1 joined to TRBJ1-1, with 10 bases aligning to TRBD1. The clonotype was recovered from a woman in her 70s with acute or convalescent COVID-19. At the DNA level, the sequence is TGCGCCAGCAGCGCCCGACAGGGGGCCACTGAAGCTTTCTTT. The translation is CASSARQGATEAFF.